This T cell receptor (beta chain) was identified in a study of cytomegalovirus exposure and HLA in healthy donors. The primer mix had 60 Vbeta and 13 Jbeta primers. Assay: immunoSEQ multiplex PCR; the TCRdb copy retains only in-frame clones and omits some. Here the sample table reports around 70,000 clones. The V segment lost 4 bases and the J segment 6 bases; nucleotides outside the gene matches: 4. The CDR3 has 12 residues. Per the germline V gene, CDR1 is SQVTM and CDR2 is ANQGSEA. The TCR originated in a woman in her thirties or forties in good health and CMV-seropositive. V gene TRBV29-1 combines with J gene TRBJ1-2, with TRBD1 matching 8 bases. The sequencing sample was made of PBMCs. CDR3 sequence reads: CSVGRTGNGYTF. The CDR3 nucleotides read TGCAGCGTTGGGAGGACAGGGAATGGCTACACCTTC.